This T cell receptor beta chain is drawn from a study of HIV-infected patients and healthy controls. The CDR3 extends over 14 amino acids. Germline V lookup: CDR1 SQVTM, CDR2 ANQGSEA. The V gene end was trimmed by 7 bases and the J gene end by 1 base; junction bases not matched to a gene: 8. TCRdb used MiXCR to reprocess the 5' RACE reads, holding one entry per CDR3 protein. Of about 64,000 distinct CDR3 sequences listed, less than 20% are singletons. This receptor was taken from a human donor in good health. Sequences were obtained from CD4+ T cells from blood. The chain links TRBV29-1 to TRBJ2-3; the match to TRBD1 covers 7 bases. The DNA for the CDR3 is TGCAGCGCTAGGCGAGGGACAGGCACAGATACGCAGTATTTT. Translation: CSARRGTGTDTQYF.